This passage covers 3 T cell receptor beta chains from one sample sequenced in a study of control samples from healthy donors and cancer patients. Assay used: immunoSEQ multiplex PCR; TCRdb lists only in-frame clones, some missing. This table holds approximately 27,000 clones, over 75% found once. The sequencing sample was made of PBMCs. The receptors derive from a woman aged 55-75 years with head and neck cancer.

The chain combines TRBV5-6 with TRBJ2-3; possibly TRBD2 for D (5 bases). The length of the CDR3 is 13 residues. Trimming took off 4 bases at V and 3 bases at J, with 9 bases between the two ends. The germline gives CDR1 SGHDT, CDR2 YYEEEE. CDR3 sequence: CASSVGETDTQYF. CDR3 DNA sequence: TGTGCCAGCAGCGTCGGGGAAACAGATACGCAGTATTTT.

The chain carries TRBV5-4 and TRBJ2-5, with 8 positions matching TRBD2. V dropped 4 bases and J dropped 4; count of bases not matched to a gene: 6. This CDR3 comprises 14 residues. Germline V lookup: CDR1 SGHNT, CDR2 YYREEE (reference sequence). The CDR3 protein is CASSPRTSRETQYF. The CDR3 nucleotides are TGTGCCAGCAGCCCCCGGACTAGCCGAGAGACCCAGTACTTC.

This clone was observed a single time. The CDR3 region has the DNA TGTGCCAGCAGTCCGTTGGCAGACGAGCAGTACTTC. Its translation is CASSPLADEQYF. The V gene is TRBV12-3 or TRBV12-4, the J gene TRBJ2-7; D not certain. V was cut by 5 bases and J by 5 bases, with 10 bases left in between. The CDR3 covers 12 residues.